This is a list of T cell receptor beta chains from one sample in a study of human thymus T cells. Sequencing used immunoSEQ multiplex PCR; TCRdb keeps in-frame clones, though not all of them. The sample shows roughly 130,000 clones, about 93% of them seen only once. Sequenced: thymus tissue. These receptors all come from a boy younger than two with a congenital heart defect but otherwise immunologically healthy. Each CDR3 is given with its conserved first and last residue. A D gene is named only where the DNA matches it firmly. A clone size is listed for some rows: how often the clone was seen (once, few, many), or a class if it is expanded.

CDR3nt: TGTGCCAGCAGTGATACCTTGGCTTGGCCAGATACGCAGTATTTT; CDR3aa: CASSDTLAWPDTQYF; j_gene: TRBJ2-3; v_gene: TRBV25-1; d_gene: NA; abundance: NA
CDR3nt: TGTGCCAGCAGTTTAGGTTTCCGTTACAATGAGCAGTTCTTC; CDR3aa: CASSLGFRYNEQFF; j_gene: TRBJ2-1; v_gene: TRBV28; d_gene: NA; abundance: NA
CDR3nt: TGTGCCAGCAGCTTGGTTGGGACCTCTTACAATGAGCAGTTCTTC; CDR3aa: CASSLVGTSYNEQFF; j_gene: TRBJ2-1; v_gene: TRBV5-4; d_gene: NA; abundance: NA
CDR3nt: TGTGCCAGCAGCTTAGCCCGACCAGGGGCCACCGGGGAGCTGTTTTTT; CDR3aa: CASSLARPGATGELFF; j_gene: TRBJ2-2; v_gene: TRBV11-3; d_gene: NA; abundance: NA
CDR3nt: TGTGCCAGCAGTTCCGGACAGGGCGGATCGAAGGAGACCCAGTACTTC; CDR3aa: CASSSGQGGSKETQYF; j_gene: TRBJ2-5; v_gene: TRBV11-3; d_gene: TRBD1; abundance: NA
CDR3nt: TGTGCCAGCAGCCCCGGGACAGGGGAACCCATCCCCTACGAGCAGTACTTC; CDR3aa: CASSPGTGEPIPYEQYF; j_gene: TRBJ2-7; v_gene: TRBV14; d_gene: TRBD1; abundance: NA
CDR3nt: TGTGCCAGCGCGGGACAAAACTCCTACGAGCAGTACTTC; CDR3aa: CASAGQNSYEQYF; j_gene: TRBJ2-7; v_gene: TRBV19; d_gene: NA; abundance: NA
CDR3nt: TGTGCCAGCAGTTACTCGGACGGCTACCAAGAGACCCAGTACTTC; CDR3aa: CASSYSDGYQETQYF; j_gene: TRBJ2-5; v_gene: TRBV6-5; d_gene: NA; abundance: once
CDR3nt: TGTGCCAGCAGTTACGGGGGTGCGGACACCGGGGAGCTGTTTTTT; CDR3aa: CASSYGGADTGELFF; j_gene: TRBJ2-2; v_gene: TRBV6-5; d_gene: NA; abundance: NA
CDR3nt: TGTGCCAGCAGCTTAGGCTCGTTCGGCAGCCTTGGGGTTCAAGAGACCCAGTACTTC; CDR3aa: CASSLGSFGSLGVQETQYF; j_gene: TRBJ2-5; v_gene: TRBV13; d_gene: NA; abundance: NA
CDR3nt: TGTGCCAGCTCACCGTGGGTAGGGTACAGGCCCTACGAGCAGTACTTC; CDR3aa: CASSPWVGYRPYEQYF; j_gene: TRBJ2-7; v_gene: TRBV18; d_gene: NA; abundance: NA
CDR3nt: TGCGCCAGCAGCCAAGAACCGGGGGGACGCACAGATACGCAGTATTTT; CDR3aa: CASSQEPGGRTDTQYF; j_gene: TRBJ2-3; v_gene: TRBV4-3; d_gene: TRBD2; abundance: NA
CDR3nt: TGTGCCAGCAGCGCGCGGGGTCGGTTAAGGACTAGCGGGGGAGCTCTCACCTACAATGAGCAGTTCTTC; CDR3aa: CASSARGRLRTSGGALTYNEQFF; j_gene: TRBJ2-1; v_gene: TRBV9; d_gene: TRBD2; abundance: NA
CDR3nt: TGTGCCAGCAGTTTAGGGGGGATCGGCTCCTATAATTCACCCCTCCACTTT; CDR3aa: CASSLGGIGSYNSPLHF; j_gene: TRBJ1-6; v_gene: TRBV27; d_gene: NA; abundance: NA
CDR3nt: TGTGCCAGCAGTGAAGAGGATAGGATTAACATGAACACTGAAGCTTTCTTT; CDR3aa: CASSEEDRINMNTEAFF; j_gene: TRBJ1-1; v_gene: TRBV6-1; d_gene: NA; abundance: NA
CDR3nt: TGTGCCATCAGTGAGTCGGACAGGGGAGCGGTCCGCGGGGAGCTGTTTTTT; CDR3aa: CAISESDRGAVRGELFF; j_gene: TRBJ2-2; v_gene: TRBV10-3; d_gene: TRBD1; abundance: NA
CDR3nt: TGTGCCAGCAGCGCCCCGTTAGCGGGGGGGCGTACAGATACGCAGTATTTT; CDR3aa: CASSAPLAGGRTDTQYF; j_gene: TRBJ2-3; v_gene: TRBV9; d_gene: TRBD2; abundance: NA
CDR3nt: TGTGCCAGCTCACCACCGTCCGGAGATGTCGATGAAAAACTGTTTTTT; CDR3aa: CASSPPSGDVDEKLFF; j_gene: TRBJ1-4; v_gene: TRBV18; d_gene: NA; abundance: NA
CDR3nt: TGTGCCAGCAGCCCCGGGTATAACAACAATGAGCAGTTCTTC; CDR3aa: CASSPGYNNNEQFF; j_gene: TRBJ2-1; v_gene: TRBV13; d_gene: NA; abundance: NA
CDR3nt: TGTGCCTGGACTAGCCAAGAGACCCAGTACTTC; CDR3aa: CAWTSQETQYF; j_gene: TRBJ2-5; v_gene: TRBV30; d_gene: NA; abundance: NA
CDR3nt: TGCGCCAGCAGCCAAGGGCGAGGGGAAGAGACCCAGTACTTC; CDR3aa: CASSQGRGEETQYF; j_gene: TRBJ2-5; v_gene: TRBV4-1; d_gene: NA; abundance: NA
CDR3nt: TGCAGCGTGGCAAACGGGGTGGACTATGGCTACACCTTC; CDR3aa: CSVANGVDYGYTF; j_gene: TRBJ1-2; v_gene: TRBV29-1; d_gene: NA; abundance: NA
CDR3nt: TGCGCCAGCAGCCAAGGGGGACGACAGGGACCCAGTGTCAATGAGCAGTTCTTC; CDR3aa: CASSQGGRQGPSVNEQFF; j_gene: TRBJ2-1; v_gene: TRBV4-3; d_gene: TRBD1; abundance: NA
CDR3nt: TGTGCTAGTGGGGAACGCACTGAAGCTTTCTTT; CDR3aa: CASGERTEAFF; j_gene: TRBJ1-1; v_gene: TRBV12-5; d_gene: NA; abundance: NA
CDR3nt: TGTGCCAGCAGCCTACACCAAACCTACGAGCAGTACTTC; CDR3aa: CASSLHQTYEQYF; j_gene: TRBJ2-7; v_gene: TRBV11-2; d_gene: NA; abundance: NA
CDR3nt: TGCAGCGTTGGGGCAGGGGCAGGGTATGGCTACACCTTC; CDR3aa: CSVGAGAGYGYTF; j_gene: TRBJ1-2; v_gene: TRBV29-1; d_gene: NA; abundance: NA
CDR3nt: TGTGCCAGCACTTCGAACCGAACGGATGGCTACACCTTC; CDR3aa: CASTSNRTDGYTF; j_gene: TRBJ1-2; v_gene: TRBV6-5; d_gene: NA; abundance: NA
CDR3nt: TGTGCCAGCAGCTTGCAGCAAGAGACCCAGTACTTC; CDR3aa: CASSLQQETQYF; j_gene: TRBJ2-5; v_gene: TRBV5-5; d_gene: NA; abundance: NA
CDR3nt: TGCGCCAGCAGCTACCAAACGATGACAGGGCGGAAGATAGAGACCCAGTACTTC; CDR3aa: CASSYQTMTGRKIETQYF; j_gene: TRBJ2-5; v_gene: TRBV5-1; d_gene: TRBD1; abundance: NA
CDR3nt: TGTGCCAGCAGTGGTAGCGGGGAAGAGACTCAGTACTTC; CDR3aa: CASSGSGEETQYF; j_gene: TRBJ2-5; v_gene: TRBV2; d_gene: TRBD2; abundance: NA
CDR3nt: TGTGCCAGTGGATACACGGACGGAGATACGAACACCGGGGAGCTGTTTTTT; CDR3aa: CASGYTDGDTNTGELFF; j_gene: TRBJ2-2; v_gene: TRBV19; d_gene: NA; abundance: NA
CDR3nt: TGTGCCAGCTCACTTCCGGGACAGGGCACAGATACGCAGTATTTT; CDR3aa: CASSLPGQGTDTQYF; j_gene: TRBJ2-3; v_gene: TRBV18; d_gene: TRBD1; abundance: few
CDR3nt: TGCAGTGCTAGGGAAGGGGAGACCCAGTACTTC; CDR3aa: CSAREGETQYF; j_gene: TRBJ2-5; v_gene: TRBV20-1; d_gene: NA; abundance: NA
CDR3nt: TGTGCCACCAGCAGAGATTTAACCCTGGACAGGGGGTTTAGCACAGATACGCAGTATTTT; CDR3aa: CATSRDLTLDRGFSTDTQYF; j_gene: TRBJ2-3; v_gene: TRBV15; d_gene: TRBD1; abundance: NA
CDR3nt: TGTGCCGTGGGCGGAAGGGATGGGGGTCGGACCCAGTACTTC; CDR3aa: CAVGGRDGGRTQYF; j_gene: TRBJ2-5; v_gene: TRBV28; d_gene: NA; abundance: NA
CDR3nt: TGCACCAGCAGCCAAGAAAATCCGGGACCCACAGATACGCAGTATTTT; CDR3aa: CTSSQENPGPTDTQYF; j_gene: TRBJ2-3; v_gene: TRBV1; d_gene: NA; abundance: NA
CDR3nt: TGTGCCAGCTCAGACGGACAGTACTCTGGAAACACCATATATTTT; CDR3aa: CASSDGQYSGNTIYF; j_gene: TRBJ1-3; v_gene: TRBV18; d_gene: NA; abundance: NA
CDR3nt: TGTGCCAGCAGCGCTCAGGGGAGGGATTCACCCCTCCACTTT; CDR3aa: CASSAQGRDSPLHF; j_gene: TRBJ1-6; v_gene: TRBV7-3; d_gene: NA; abundance: NA
CDR3nt: TGCGCCAGCGTACAGGGGCACTTCCACACAGATACGCAGTATTTT; CDR3aa: CASVQGHFHTDTQYF; j_gene: TRBJ2-3; v_gene: TRBV23-1; d_gene: TRBD1; abundance: NA
CDR3nt: TGCAGCGTTGAACCCCGGGACAGGGGGCAGAGTACTGAAGCTTTCTTT; CDR3aa: CSVEPRDRGQSTEAFF; j_gene: TRBJ1-1; v_gene: TRBV29-1; d_gene: TRBD1; abundance: NA
CDR3nt: TGTGCCAGCAGTTTACGAGACGTGGCTCCTAGCGGGGGTTATTTGTATTTT; CDR3aa: CASSLRDVAPSGGYLYF; j_gene: TRBJ2-3; v_gene: TRBV27; d_gene: TRBD2; abundance: NA
CDR3nt: TGCGCCAGCGGGCTCGGGGGGTGGAATGAGCAGTTCTTC; CDR3aa: CASGLGGWNEQFF; j_gene: TRBJ2-1; v_gene: TRBV5-1; d_gene: TRBD2; abundance: NA
CDR3nt: TGCGCCAGCAGCTTGGCGGGTAGCCCCGGGGAAGAGACCCAGTACTTC; CDR3aa: CASSLAGSPGEETQYF; j_gene: TRBJ2-5; v_gene: TRBV5-1; d_gene: NA; abundance: NA
CDR3nt: TGTGCCAGCAGTCCGGACAGGGCGGGCACCGGGGAGCTGTTTTTT; CDR3aa: CASSPDRAGTGELFF; j_gene: TRBJ2-2; v_gene: TRBV5-4; d_gene: TRBD1; abundance: once
CDR3nt: TGTGCCAGCAGTGAATTAGGCTCGTCGAGGGCCATTCAGTACTTC; CDR3aa: CASSELGSSRAIQYF; j_gene: TRBJ2-4; v_gene: TRBV6-1; d_gene: NA; abundance: NA
CDR3nt: TGTGCCAGCAGCTGGGACACCACCTACGAGCAGTACTTC; CDR3aa: CASSWDTTYEQYF; j_gene: TRBJ2-7; v_gene: TRBV7-2; d_gene: NA; abundance: NA
CDR3nt: TGTGCCAGCAGTTTAGGGACAGACATGAACACTGAAGCTTTCTTT; CDR3aa: CASSLGTDMNTEAFF; j_gene: TRBJ1-1; v_gene: TRBV28; d_gene: TRBD1; abundance: NA
CDR3nt: TGTGCCAGCAGTTCCTTGAGCGGGGGTCCAGATACGCAGTATTTT; CDR3aa: CASSSLSGGPDTQYF; j_gene: TRBJ2-3; v_gene: TRBV6-5; d_gene: TRBD2; abundance: NA
CDR3nt: TGTGCCAGCAGCGAAGGGGGTTCTGGGGCCAACGTCCTGACTTTC; CDR3aa: CASSEGGSGANVLTF; j_gene: TRBJ2-6; v_gene: TRBV5-4; d_gene: NA; abundance: NA
CDR3nt: TGTGCCAGCAGCTTGCGGACAGGAGAAAACACTGAAGCTTTCTTT; CDR3aa: CASSLRTGENTEAFF; j_gene: TRBJ1-1; v_gene: TRBV11-2; d_gene: TRBD1; abundance: NA
CDR3nt: TGTGCCAGCAGTTGGTCCGGACACACAAAAAACATTCAGTACTTC; CDR3aa: CASSWSGHTKNIQYF; j_gene: TRBJ2-4; v_gene: TRBV6-5; d_gene: NA; abundance: NA
CDR3nt: TGTGCCAGCAGTAGTAGCGGGGGAACACTGCAGTACTTC; CDR3aa: CASSSSGGTLQYF; j_gene: TRBJ2-7; v_gene: TRBV28; d_gene: TRBD2; abundance: NA
CDR3nt: TGCGCCAGCAGCCCCCGGTTTGGGGGTGGTGGCACTGAAGCTTTCTTT; CDR3aa: CASSPRFGGGGTEAFF; j_gene: TRBJ1-1; v_gene: TRBV4-3; d_gene: NA; abundance: once
CDR3nt: TGTGCCAGCAGTGTCCCCGTAGGCACAGATACGCAGTATTTT; CDR3aa: CASSVPVGTDTQYF; j_gene: TRBJ2-3; v_gene: TRBV2; d_gene: NA; abundance: NA
CDR3nt: TGCGCCAGCAGCCGAACACCTCTAGCGGGGCACACCGGGGAGCTGTTTTTT; CDR3aa: CASSRTPLAGHTGELFF; j_gene: TRBJ2-2; v_gene: TRBV5-1; d_gene: TRBD2; abundance: NA
CDR3nt: TGCGCCAGCAGCCAAGACCCGAGGAGCTCCTACGAGCAGTACTTC; CDR3aa: CASSQDPRSSYEQYF; j_gene: TRBJ2-7; v_gene: TRBV4-1; d_gene: NA; abundance: NA
CDR3nt: TGCGCCAGCAGCCGAGTAAGCTCACTAGGAGGCCGCTCTGGAAACACCATATATTTT; CDR3aa: CASSRVSSLGGRSGNTIYF; j_gene: TRBJ1-3; v_gene: TRBV4-3; d_gene: NA; abundance: NA